A single sample is the source of the 13 T cell receptor beta chains below, sequenced in a study of cytomegalovirus exposure and HLA in healthy donors. PCR used 60 Vbeta primers and 13 Jbeta primers. The assay was immunoSEQ multiplex PCR, and TCRdb's table has in-frame clones only and misses some. Found here are tens of thousands of clones, 65% to 80% of them singletons; the top ten hold about 17%. The material sequenced was PBMCs. These TCRs come from a man aged 40-49 years in good health and CMV-seropositive.

This chain links TRBV11-1 with TRBJ2-7; a weak D match, TRBD2 (5 bases). The CDR3 is made up of 14 amino acids. CDR1 SGHAT and CDR2 FQDESV come from the germline V gene (reference sequence). V lost 5 bases and J 7 bases, leaving 18 bases between the germline ends. CDR3 in amino acids: CASSRRRAGVEQYF. DNA for the CDR3: TGTGCCAGCAGCCGCCGGCGGGCCGGCGTAGAGCAGTACTTC.

The chain is built from TRBV4-1 and TRBJ1-6, with 10 bases lining up with TRBD1. The CDR3 is made up of 15 amino acids. Trimming removed 5 bases from V and 6 bases from J; junction bases left unmatched: 4. The germline V gene has CDR1 MGHRA and CDR2 YSYEKL. The chain's CDR3 is CASSYGTGANSPLHF. The DNA for the CDR3 is TGCGCCAGCAGCTACGGGACAGGGGCTAATTCACCCCTCCACTTT.

V gene TRBV7-9 combines with J gene TRBJ1-2; weak D call: TRBD1 (5 bases). The CDR3 length is 14 residues. Germline CDR1 is SEHNR and CDR2 is FQNEAQ (reference sequence). The ends were cut back, 5 bases at V and 1 base at J, with 11 bases in the middle. The CDR3 region is CASSPLGGNYGYTF. The CDR3 nucleotides read TGTGCCAGCAGCCCTCTCGGGGGTAACTATGGCTACACCTTC.

V is TRBV6-6 and J is TRBJ1-5, with D maybe TRBD1 (5 bases). This CDR3 has 13 residues. Germline values: CDR1 MNHNY, CDR2 SVGAGI (reference sequence). Trimming took 6 bases from V and 7 from J, leaving 13 bases between them. This CDR3 reads CASRRQTRQPQHF. DNA of the CDR3: TGTGCCAGCAGAAGACAGACGAGGCAGCCCCAGCATTTT.

This clone has only a few counts. This chain uses TRBV6-5 with TRBJ1-2; TRBD1 matches at 10 bases. V shed 2 bases, J shed 2 bases, and the junction held 5 bases outside the gene matches. The CDR3 runs 16 residues. Germline V gene data show CDR1 as MNHEY and CDR2 as SVGAGI. The CDR3 sequence: CASSYARTGGNYGYTF. The CDR3 nucleotides read TGTGCCAGCAGTTACGCCCGGACAGGGGGGAACTATGGCTACACCTTC.

This clone was recorded a few times. One junction end disagrees with the germline gene, perhaps due to a read error. The genes are TRBV25-1 and TRBJ2-2; 9 bases align to TRBD2. The CDR3 loop spans 15 amino acids. CDR1 MGHDK and CDR2 SYGVNS come from the germline V gene. CDR3 residues: CASSVPGTSPRGAVF. CDR3 bases: TGTGCCAGCAGTGTCCCCGGGACTAGCCCTCGGGGAGCTGTTTTT.

The chain links TRBV30 to TRBJ1-2; 7 bases map to TRBD1. Germline-derived CDR1 and CDR2 are GTSNPN and SVGIG (reference sequence). The CDR3 spans 12 residues. V lost 2 bases to trimming and J lost 5 bases; unmatched junction nucleotides: 2. The CDR3: CAWSRQGYGYTF. In DNA form, the CDR3 reads TGTGCCTGGAGTCGACAGGGTTATGGCTACACCTTC.

In this sample, this clone turned up a few times. The rearrangement links TRBV9 to TRBJ2-7, with TRBD1 as a possible D gene (5 bases). The CDR3 is made up of 14 amino acids. Between the trimmed V and J ends, which lost 0 bases and 3 bases, there was a span of 10 bases. Germline CDR1 is SGDLS and CDR2 is YYNGEE. Here the CDR3 DNA reads TGTGCCAGCAGCGTAGGATACAGGCACTACGAGCAGTACTTC. This encodes CASSVGYRHYEQYF.

This clone was seen once. The chain is built from TRBV19 and TRBJ2-7; TRBD1 is a possible D gene (6 bases). The CDR3 is 11 residues long. Germline CDR1 is LNHDA and CDR2 is SQIVND (reference sequence). The V gene lost 6 bases and the J gene lost 3 bases, with 6 bases spanning the gap. CDR3 in DNA: TGTGCCAGTAGACAGGGCTACGAGCAGTACTTC. Amino acids: CASRQGYEQYF.

The CDR3 DNA reads TGTGCCACCGGGGAGCCCGGGAGGACTGAAGCTTTCTTT. Amino acids: CATGEPGRTEAFF. The rearrangement joins TRBV2 to TRBJ1-1; D is unresolved. This CDR3 contains 13 residues. Trimming removed 10 bases at V and 5 bases at J, with 17 bases between. CDR1 and CDR2 (germline): SNHLY, FYNNEI.

This clone showed up just a few times. V is TRBV20-1 and J is TRBJ1-2; D is unresolved. Germline loops: CDR1 DFQATT, CDR2 SNEGSKA (reference sequence). The CDR3 spans 11 residues. V lost 3 bases, J lost 6 bases, and 8 bases lay in between. For the CDR3, the DNA is TGCAGTGCTAGTATGGGCGATGGCTACACCTTC. This translates into CSASMGDGYTF.

The rearrangement links TRBV4-3 to TRBJ2-7, with 7 bases matching TRBD2. The V and J ends lost 2 bases and 1 base, in that order; junction bases with no gene match: 2. From germline, CDR1 is LGHNA and CDR2 YSLEER. The CDR3 has 14 amino acids. Written as DNA, the CDR3 is TGCGCCAGCAGCCAAACTAGCGTTTCCTACGAGCAGTACTTC. Its translation: CASSQTSVSYEQYF.

The chain has TRBV5-4 and TRBJ1-1, with 7 nucleotides matching TRBD1. Germline V gene data show CDR1 as SGHNT and CDR2 as YYREEE (reference sequence). Trimming removed 2 bases from V and 1 base from J; junction bases left unmatched: 2. This CDR3 is 14 amino acids long. The CDR3 bases are TGTGCCAGCAGCTTTGGGGACAGGAACACTGAAGCTTTCTTT. Protein product: CASSFGDRNTEAFF.